Given below is one T cell receptor beta chain in context. Its antigen is not known. V was pared by 1 base and J by 4 bases, with 7 bases between. This CDR3 has 13 residues. Germline CDR1 reads SEHNR; CDR2 reads FQNEAQ (reference sequence). The entry originates in a study of T cell responses to AZD1222 COVID-19 vaccine. Study-level findings and limits: Sampled repertoires all dated from after the peak T cell response. At baseline, just 6 or 7 AZD1222 recipients tested seropositive.

Measured with immunoSEQ multiplex PCR; TCRdb has only the in-frame clones, and not every one. Altogether more than 110,000 clones are present, 80% to 95% being singletons, with the ten largest covering 2.5% to 4%. This receptor was identified in an adult who received the AZD1222 COVID-19 vaccine. The chain has TRBV7-9 and TRBJ1-2, with TRBD1 as a possible D gene (6 bases). This sample comprised peripheral blood, obtained 28 days after the second AZD1222 dose. In DNA form, the CDR3 reads TGTGCCAGCAGCTTAGGACAGGTCTATGGCTACACCTTC. Translating gives CASSLGQVYGYTF.